This TCR beta chain was sequenced during a study of technical replicates of blood from several donors. Using immunoSEQ multiplex PCR, the repertoire was profiled, and TCRdb retains in-frame clones only, with some absent. The sample lists almost 55,000 clones, roughly 92% occurring once. The germline CDR1 and CDR2 sequences are SGHDN and FVKESK. Trimming removed 2 bases from V and 0 bases from J, with 19 bases in between. This CDR3 spans 18 amino acids. The sample consisted of T cells isolated from PBMCs. The rearrangement joins TRBV14 to TRBJ2-5; TRBD1 is a possible D gene (5 bases). This receptor was taken from a human donor in good health. For the CDR3, the DNA is TGTGCCAGCAGCCAACAAGGGGCAAACTCTTTGTACCAAGAGACCCAGTACTTC. It is translated as CASSQQGANSLYQETQYF.